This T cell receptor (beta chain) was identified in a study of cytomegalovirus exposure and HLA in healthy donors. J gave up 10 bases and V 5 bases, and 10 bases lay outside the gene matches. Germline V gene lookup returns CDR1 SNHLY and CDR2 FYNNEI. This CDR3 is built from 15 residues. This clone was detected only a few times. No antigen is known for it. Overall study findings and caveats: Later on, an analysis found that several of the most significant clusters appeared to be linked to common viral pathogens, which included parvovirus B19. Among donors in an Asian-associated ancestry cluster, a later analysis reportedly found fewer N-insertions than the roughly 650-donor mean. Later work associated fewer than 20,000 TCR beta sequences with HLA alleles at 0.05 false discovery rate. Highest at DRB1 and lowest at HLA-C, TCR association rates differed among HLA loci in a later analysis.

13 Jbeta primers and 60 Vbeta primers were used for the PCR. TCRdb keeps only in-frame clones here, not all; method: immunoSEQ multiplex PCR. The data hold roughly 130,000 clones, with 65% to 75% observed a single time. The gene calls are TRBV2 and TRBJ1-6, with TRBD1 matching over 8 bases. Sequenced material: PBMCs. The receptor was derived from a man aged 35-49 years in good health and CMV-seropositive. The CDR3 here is CASSIRTGSDSPLHF. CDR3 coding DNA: TGTGCCAGCAGTATTCGGACAGGGTCAGACTCACCCCTCCACTTT. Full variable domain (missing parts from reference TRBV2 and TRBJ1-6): EPEVTQTPSHQVTQMGQEVILRCVPISNHLYFYWYRQILGQKVEFLVSFYNNEISEKSEIFDDQFSVERPDGSNFTLKIRSTKLEDSAMYFCASSIRTGSDSPLHFGNGTRLTVT.